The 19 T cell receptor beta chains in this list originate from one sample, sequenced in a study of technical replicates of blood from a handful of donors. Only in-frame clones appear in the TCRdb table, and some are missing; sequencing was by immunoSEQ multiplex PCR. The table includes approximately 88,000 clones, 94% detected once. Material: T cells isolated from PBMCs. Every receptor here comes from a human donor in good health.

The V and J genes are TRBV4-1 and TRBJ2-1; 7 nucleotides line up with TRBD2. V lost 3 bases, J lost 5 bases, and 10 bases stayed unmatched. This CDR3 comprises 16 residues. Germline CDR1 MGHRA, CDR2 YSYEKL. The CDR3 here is CASSQGGLGGDNEQFF. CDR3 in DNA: TGCGCCAGCAGCCAGGGCGGTTTGGGGGGGGACAATGAGCAGTTCTTC.

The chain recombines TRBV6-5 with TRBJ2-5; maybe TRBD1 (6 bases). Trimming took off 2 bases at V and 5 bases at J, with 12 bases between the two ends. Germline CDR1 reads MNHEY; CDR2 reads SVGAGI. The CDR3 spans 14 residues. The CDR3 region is CASSYTGRGETQYF. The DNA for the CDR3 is TGTGCCAGCAGTTACACAGGGAGAGGGGAGACCCAGTACTTC.

The CDR3 here is CASSLESAGGTYEQYF. CDR3 nucleotides: TGTGCCAGCAGCTTGGAATCAGCGGGAGGGACCTACGAGCAGTACTTC. The V gene is TRBV5-6, the J gene TRBJ2-7, with TRBD2 identical over 10 bases. The V and J ends lost 0 bases and 2 bases, in that order; junction bases with no gene match: 5. Germline V gene data show CDR1 as SGHDT and CDR2 as YYEEEE. This CDR3 is 16 amino acids long.

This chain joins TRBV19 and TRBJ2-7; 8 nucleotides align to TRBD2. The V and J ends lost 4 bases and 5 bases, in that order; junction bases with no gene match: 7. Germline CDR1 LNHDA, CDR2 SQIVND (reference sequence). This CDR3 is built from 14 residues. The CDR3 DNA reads TGTGCCAGTAGTACGGGACTAGACTTCAACGAGCAGTACTTC. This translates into CASSTGLDFNEQYF. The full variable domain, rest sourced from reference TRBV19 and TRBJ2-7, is DGGITQSPKYLFRKEGQNVTLSCEQNLNHDAMYWYRQDPGQGLRLIYYSQIVNDFQKGDIAEGYSVSREKKESFPLTVTSAQKNPTAFYLCASSTGLDFNEQYFGPGTRLTVT.

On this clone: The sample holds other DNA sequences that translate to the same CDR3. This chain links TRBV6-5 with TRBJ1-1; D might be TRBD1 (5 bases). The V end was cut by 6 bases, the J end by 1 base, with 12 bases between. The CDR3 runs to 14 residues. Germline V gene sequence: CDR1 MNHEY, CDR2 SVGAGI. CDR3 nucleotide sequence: TGTGCCAGCAGCTCCCCGGGGGAGAACACTGAAGCTTTCTTT. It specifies CASSSPGENTEAFF.

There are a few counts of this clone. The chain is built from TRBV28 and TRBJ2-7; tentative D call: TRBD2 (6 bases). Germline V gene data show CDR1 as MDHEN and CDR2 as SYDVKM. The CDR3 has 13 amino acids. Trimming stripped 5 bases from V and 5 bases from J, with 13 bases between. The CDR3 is CASSLLALDEQYF. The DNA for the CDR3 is TGTGCCAGCAGTCTACTAGCCCTCGACGAGCAGTACTTC.

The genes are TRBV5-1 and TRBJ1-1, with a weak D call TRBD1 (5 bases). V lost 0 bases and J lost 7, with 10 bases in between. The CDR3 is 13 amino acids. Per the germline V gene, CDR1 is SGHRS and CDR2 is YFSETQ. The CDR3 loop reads CASSLAGMSEAFF. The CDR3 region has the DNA TGCGCCAGCAGCTTGGCAGGGATGAGTGAAGCTTTCTTT.

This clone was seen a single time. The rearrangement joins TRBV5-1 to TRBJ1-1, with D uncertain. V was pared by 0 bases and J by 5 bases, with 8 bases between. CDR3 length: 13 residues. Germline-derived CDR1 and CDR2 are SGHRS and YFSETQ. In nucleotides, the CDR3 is TGCGCCAGCAGCTTGGAGCTGTGGACTGAAGCTTTCTTT. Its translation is CASSLELWTEAFF.

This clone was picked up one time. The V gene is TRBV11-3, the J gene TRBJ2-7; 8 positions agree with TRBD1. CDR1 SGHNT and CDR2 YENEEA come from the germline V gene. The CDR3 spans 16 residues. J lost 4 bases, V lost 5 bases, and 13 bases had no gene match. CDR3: CASSPFRGRNFYEQYF. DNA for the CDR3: TGTGCCAGCAGCCCCTTCAGGGGGCGAAACTTTTACGAGCAGTACTTC.

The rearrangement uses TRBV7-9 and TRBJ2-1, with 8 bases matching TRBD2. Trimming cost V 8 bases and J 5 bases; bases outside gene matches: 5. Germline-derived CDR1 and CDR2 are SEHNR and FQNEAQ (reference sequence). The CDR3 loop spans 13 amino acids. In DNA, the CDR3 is TGTGCCAGCTGGGGACTAGGAAACAATGAGCAGTTCTTC. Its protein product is CASWGLGNNEQFF.

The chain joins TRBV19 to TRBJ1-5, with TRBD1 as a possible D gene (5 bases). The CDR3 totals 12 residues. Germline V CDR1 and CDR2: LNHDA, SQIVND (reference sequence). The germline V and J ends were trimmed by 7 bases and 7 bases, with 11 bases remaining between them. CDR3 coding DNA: TGTGCCAGTAACCAGGGTGACCAGCCCCAGCATTTT. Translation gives CASNQGDQPQHF.

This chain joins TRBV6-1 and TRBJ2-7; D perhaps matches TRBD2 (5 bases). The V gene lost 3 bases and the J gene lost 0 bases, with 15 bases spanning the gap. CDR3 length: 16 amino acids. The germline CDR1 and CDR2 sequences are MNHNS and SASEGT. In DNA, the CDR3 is TGTGCCAGCAGTGAGGTTAGTTGGGGAGCCTCCTACGAGCAGTACTTC. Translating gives CASSEVSWGASYEQYF.

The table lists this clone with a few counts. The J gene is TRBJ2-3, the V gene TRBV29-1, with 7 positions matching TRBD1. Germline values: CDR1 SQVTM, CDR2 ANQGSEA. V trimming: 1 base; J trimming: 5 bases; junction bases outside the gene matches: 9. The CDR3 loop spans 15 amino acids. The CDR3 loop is CSVEVRGLKRDTQYF. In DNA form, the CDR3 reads TGCAGCGTTGAAGTGAGGGGGCTCAAACGAGATACGCAGTATTTT.

CDR3 amino acids: CASSRSGQGNEKLFF. CDR3 nucleotide sequence: TGTGCCAGCAGCCGCTCGGGACAGGGGAATGAAAAACTGTTTTTT. This chain connects TRBV5-4 to TRBJ1-4, with 10 bases that match TRBD1. Germline CDR1 is SGHNT and CDR2 is YYREEE (reference sequence). The CDR3 contains 15 residues. Losses at the gene ends were 4 bases for V and 5 bases for J; bases not matched to a gene: 5.

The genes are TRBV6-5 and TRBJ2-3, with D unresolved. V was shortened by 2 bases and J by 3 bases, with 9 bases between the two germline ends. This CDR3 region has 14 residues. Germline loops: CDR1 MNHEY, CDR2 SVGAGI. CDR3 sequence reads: CASSYGRSTDTQYF. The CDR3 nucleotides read TGTGCCAGCAGTTACGGCAGGTCGACAGATACGCAGTATTTT.

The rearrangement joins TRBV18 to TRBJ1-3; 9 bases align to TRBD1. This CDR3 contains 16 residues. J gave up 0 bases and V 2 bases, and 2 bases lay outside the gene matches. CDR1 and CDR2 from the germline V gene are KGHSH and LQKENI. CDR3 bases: TGTGCCAGCTCACCATCGGACAGGGGCTCTGGAAACACCATATATTTT. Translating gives CASSPSDRGSGNTIYF.

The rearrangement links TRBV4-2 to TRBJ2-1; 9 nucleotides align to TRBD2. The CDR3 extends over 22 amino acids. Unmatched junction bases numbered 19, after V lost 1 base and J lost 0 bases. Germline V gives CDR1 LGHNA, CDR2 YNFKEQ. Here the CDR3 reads CASSQAFYSELAGPSSYNEQFF. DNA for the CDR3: TGTGCCAGCAGCCAAGCGTTTTATTCCGAGCTAGCGGGGCCGAGCTCCTACAATGAGCAGTTCTTC.

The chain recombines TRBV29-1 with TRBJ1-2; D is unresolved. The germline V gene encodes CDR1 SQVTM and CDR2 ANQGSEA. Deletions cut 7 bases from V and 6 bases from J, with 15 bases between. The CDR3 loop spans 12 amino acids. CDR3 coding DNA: TGCAGCGCCTGGGGAGGGTATGATGGCTACACCTTC. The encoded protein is CSAWGGYDGYTF.

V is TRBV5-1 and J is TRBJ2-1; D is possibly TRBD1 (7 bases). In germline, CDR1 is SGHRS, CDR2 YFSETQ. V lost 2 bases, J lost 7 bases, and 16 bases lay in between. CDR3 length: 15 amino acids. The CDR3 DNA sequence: TGCGCCAGCAGCTTCTCAGGGGGGCGCCGGAATGAGCAGTTCTTC. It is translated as CASSFSGGRRNEQFF.